This passage covers 26 T cell receptor beta chains from one sample sequenced in a study of CD8 T cells in ankylosing spondylitis. TCRdb itself ran the 5' RACE reads through MiXCR, one entry per CDR3 protein. The sample records a few hundred thousand distinct CDR3 sequences, approximately 20% being singletons. The sample consisted of blood, either unsorted or a sorted T cell fraction (not recorded which). Receptors originate from a male donor with ankylosing spondylitis or in good health (not recorded which).

In this sample, this clonotype turned up a few times. This chain uses TRBV15 with TRBJ2-7, with D perhaps assigned TRBD1 or TRBD2 (5 bases each). V shed 1 base and J shed 4 bases, with 5 bases lying between them. Per the germline V gene, CDR1 is LNHNV and CDR2 is YYDKDF (reference sequence). The CDR3 totals 12 residues. CDR3 amino acids: CATSRGGYEQYV. DNA for the CDR3: TGTGCCACCAGCAGAGGGGGGTACGAGCAGTACGTC.

In this sample, this clonotype turned up a few times. The chain employs TRBV12-3 or TRBV12-4 and TRBJ2-5, with TRBD2 as a possible D gene (5 bases). V lost 5 bases to trimming and J lost 3 bases, with 10 bases between them. The CDR3 has 13 residues. The CDR3 loop is CASSPLVEETQYF. The CDR3 DNA follows: TGTGCCAGCAGTCCACTAGTCGAAGAGACCCAGTACTTC.

This clonotype was detected once. Mismatch with germline at one junction end may stem from a read error. The gene calls are TRBV3-1 and TRBJ1-1, with unresolved D. The germline V gene encodes CDR1 LGHDT and CDR2 YNNKEL (reference sequence). This CDR3 has 13 amino acids. The CDR3: CVSSLAENTEAFF. As DNA, the CDR3 is TGTGTCAGCAGCCTAGCGGAAAACACTGAAGCTTTCTTT.

This clonotype was detected ten times or more. The V call is TRBV28, the J call TRBJ2-2; D is unresolved. Trimming removed 4 bases from V and 5 bases from J, with 5 bases in between. Germline V lookup: CDR1 MDHEN, CDR2 SYDVKM. This CDR3 is 12 amino acids long. CDR3 loop: CASSYGTGELFF. The CDR3 bases are TGTGCCAGCAGTTACGGGACCGGGGAGCTGTTTTTT. Full variable domain (rest looked up from reference TRBV28 and TRBJ2-2): DVKVTQSSRYLVKRTGEKVFLECVQDMDHENMFWYRQDPGLGLRLIYFSYDVKMKEKGDIPEGYSVSREKKERFSLILESASTNQTSMYLCASSYGTGELFFGEGSRLTVL.

This chain links TRBV29-1 with TRBJ2-2, with 8 bases that match TRBD2. After removal of 7 bases from V and 1 base from J, the junction contained 8 bases not matched to a gene. CDR1 is SQVTM, CDR2 ANQGSEA, per germline. The CDR3 is 15 amino acids. The CDR3 DNA reads TGCAGCGCCCGGGTCGCGGGGGGGAACACCGGGGAGCTGTTTTTT. Translation: CSARVAGGNTGELFF.

This chain joins TRBV3-1 and TRBJ2-5; TRBD2 matches 14 bases. Germline values: CDR1 LGHDT, CDR2 YNNKEL (reference sequence). The CDR3 totals 18 residues. Losses at the gene ends were 0 bases for V and 4 bases for J; bases not matched to a gene: 7. This CDR3 is CASSQEALGLAGGETQYF. The CDR3 DNA follows: TGTGCCAGCAGCCAAGAAGCCCTAGGACTAGCGGGAGGAGAGACCCAGTACTTC.

This clonotype has just a few counts. V is TRBV7-9 and J is TRBJ1-4; 8 positions agree with TRBD1. The V gene end was trimmed by 2 bases and the J gene end by 7 bases; junction bases not matched to a gene: 9. The CDR3 has 16 residues. CDR1 is SEHNR, CDR2 FQNEAQ, per germline (reference sequence). The CDR3 sequence is CASSLSRQGRGEKLFF. The CDR3, as DNA: TGTGCCAGCAGCTTATCCCGACAGGGGAGAGGTGAAAAACTGTTTTTT.

This clonotype showed up just once. The chain combines TRBV3-1 with TRBJ2-1; D is uncertain. CDR3 size: 12 residues. The V and J ends lost 0 bases and 10 bases respectively, with 7 bases between them. Germline-derived CDR1 and CDR2 are LGHDT and YNNKEL (reference sequence). The CDR3 DNA sequence: TGTGCCAGCAGCCAAGACTGGGTCGAGCAGTTCTTC. Amino acid sequence: CASSQDWVEQFF.

This clonotype was recorded a few times. V gene TRBV20-1 combines with J gene TRBJ2-1; 8 bases match TRBD2. The ends lost 0 bases at V and 10 bases at J; junction bases unmatched: 14. Germline V gives CDR1 DFQATT, CDR2 SNEGSKA (reference sequence). The CDR3 consists of 16 residues. The chain's CDR3 is CSARERTSNFLAEQFF. CDR3 DNA: TGCAGTGCTAGAGAGAGGACTAGCAATTTTTTAGCGGAGCAGTTCTTC.

This chain joins TRBV5-5 and TRBJ2-1; D may be TRBD1 or TRBD2 (5 bases each). The V gene's germline CDR1 is SGHKS and CDR2 YYEKEE (reference sequence). Trimming removed 0 bases at V and 6 bases at J, with 19 bases between. The CDR3 is 17 amino acids. The DNA for the CDR3 is TGTGCCAGCAGCTTGGGGGCAGGGAGTAATCTCGGCAATGAGCAGTTCTTC. It codes for CASSLGAGSNLGNEQFF.

This clonotype was counted a few times. This chain connects TRBV24-1 to TRBJ1-2, with a weak D call TRBD1 (6 bases). Germline CDR1 KGHDR, CDR2 SFDVKD. V was clipped by 4 bases and J by 2 bases, with 13 bases between them. This CDR3 is built from 15 residues. This CDR3 reads CATSDATGTNYGYTF. In DNA form, the CDR3 reads TGTGCCACCAGTGACGCTACCGGGACAAACTATGGCTACACCTTC.

This clonotype was seen repeatedly, ten times or more. The CDR3 loop is CASSHLTFWGSDSGNTIYF. The CDR3, as DNA: TGTGCCAGCAGCCACCTAACGTTTTGGGGTTCTGACTCTGGAAACACCATATATTTT. The chain employs TRBV28 and TRBJ1-3, with no clear D. The V gene lost 6 bases and the J gene lost 0 bases, with 24 bases spanning the gap. The germline V gene has CDR1 MDHEN and CDR2 SYDVKM. The CDR3 sequence is 19 residues long. The full variable domain, with the rest looked up from reference TRBV28 and TRBJ1-3, is DVKVTQSSRYLVKRTGEKVFLECVQDMDHENMFWYRQDPGLGLRLIYFSYDVKMKEKGDIPEGYSVSREKKERFSLILESASTNQTSMYLCASSHLTFWGSDSGNTIYFGEGSWLTVV.

This clonotype has a handful of counts. The rearrangement joins TRBV5-1 to TRBJ2-7; the match to TRBD1 covers 8 bases. Trimming cost V 0 bases and J 4 bases; bases outside gene matches: 6. Germline-derived CDR1 and CDR2 are SGHRS and YFSETQ. CDR3 length: 15 amino acids. The CDR3 bases are TGCGCCAGCAGCTTGGCGGCAGGGGGCGATTACGAGCAGTACGTC. Translating it yields CASSLAAGGDYEQYV.

In this sample, this clonotype turned up a few times. The chain carries TRBV18 and TRBJ2-1, with D uncertain. From germline, CDR1 is KGHSH and CDR2 LQKENI. V was shortened by 3 bases and J by 10 bases, with 16 bases between the two germline ends. This CDR3 contains 14 residues. CDR3 sequence reads: CASSPGPSTREQFF. The CDR3 DNA reads as TGTGCCAGCTCACCCGGGCCAAGCACCCGGGAGCAGTTCTTC.

This clonotype was detected ten times or more. This sequence joins TRBV10-3 and TRBJ2-7; 11 positions agree with TRBD1. V was clipped by 3 bases and J by 6 bases; unmatched bases: 4. The CDR3 length is 14 residues. Germline V gene data show CDR1 as ENHRY and CDR2 as SYGVKD. Here the CDR3 DNA reads TGTGCCATCAGTGACCCCGGGACAGGGGGCGAGCAGTACGTC. It translates to CAISDPGTGGEQYV.

The rearrangement uses TRBV15 and TRBJ2-1; possibly TRBD1 for D (6 bases). Germline V gene data show CDR1 as LNHNV and CDR2 as YYDKDF (reference sequence). CDR3 length: 17 residues. V was shortened by 5 bases and J by 8 bases, with 25 bases between the two germline ends. The CDR3 DNA is TGTGCCACCAGCGAAGCCCTACGGACAGCCAAGGCGGATGAGCAGTTCTTC. It specifies CATSEALRTAKADEQFF.

In this sample, this clonotype turned up once. The chain has TRBV28 and TRBJ2-7; TRBD1 matches at 10 bases. CDR1 and CDR2 (germline): MDHEN, SYDVKM. This CDR3 has 16 residues. The CDR3 spells CASSPGTGEASYAQYV. The CDR3, as DNA: TGTGCCAGCAGTCCCGGGACAGGGGAGGCGTCCTACGCGCAGTACGTC.

This chain joins TRBV10-3 and TRBJ2-1; D gene uncertain. The CDR3 runs to 14 residues. Trimming left V 7 bases short and J 1 base short, with 11 bases between. In germline, CDR1 is ENHRY, CDR2 SYGVKD. CDR3 in amino acids: CAITSANSYNEQFF. Written as DNA, the CDR3 is TGTGCCATCACCTCGGCCAATTCCTACAATGAGCAGTTCTTC.

Regarding this clonotype: At one end, the junction sequence differs from germline, possibly due to a read error. The CDR3 sequence: CASSYSAIPTKEKLFF. CDR3 sequence (DNA): TGTGCCAGCAGTTACTCTGCAATTCCAACTAAAGAAAAACTGTTTTTT. The rearrangement joins TRBV6-5 to TRBJ1-4, with no clear D. CDR1 is MNHEY and CDR2 is SVGAGI in the germline V gene. The CDR3 consists of 16 residues.

Points on this clonotype: It is unclear where the CDR3 begins or ends on the DNA, so no DNA is shown, and the CDR3 is as TCRdb lists it. V and J are TRBV7-5 and TRBJ1-1; the table's D call TRBD1 went unverified against the DNA. TRBV7-5 is a pseudogene segment. The CDR3 comprises 16 residues, both ends counted. This CDR3 is CISVPDGSAGVTEAFF.

The chain links TRBV12-3 or TRBV12-4 to TRBJ1-5; 10 bases agree with TRBD1. V shed 4 bases, J shed 7 bases, and the junction held 7 bases outside the gene matches. The CDR3 totals 15 residues. The CDR3 nucleotides read TGTGCCAGCAGTTCCTCGGGACAGGGGAGCCAGCCCCAGCATTTT. Encoded protein: CASSSSGQGSQPQHF.

This chain uses TRBV3-1 with TRBJ1-5; D uncertain. Germline loops: CDR1 LGHDT, CDR2 YNNKEL (reference sequence). V was shortened by 1 base and J by 7 bases, with 11 bases between the two germline ends. There are 14 residues in the CDR3. CDR3 DNA: TGTGCCAGCAGCCAAGTTGGGGTTTTGCAGCCCCAGCATTTT. Translation gives CASSQVGVLQPQHF. Looking up the rest from reference TRBV3-1 and TRBJ1-5 gives the full variable domain: DTAVSQTPKYLVTQMGNDKSIKCEQNLGHDTMYWYKQDSKKFLKIMFSYNNKELIINETVPNRFSPKSPDKAHLNLHINSLELGDSAVYFCASSQVGVLQPQHFGDGTRLSIL.

This clonotype was detected only a few times. The gene calls are TRBV5-1 and TRBJ2-1; 13 bases align to TRBD2. CDR3 length equals 18 residues. J was trimmed by 0 bases and V by 4 bases; bases with no gene match: 7. Per germline, CDR1 SGHRS and CDR2 YFSETQ. CDR3 DNA: TGCGCCAGCAGCCGGGGACTAGCGGGATTGAGCTCCTACAATGAGCAGTTCTTC. Encoded protein: CASSRGLAGLSSYNEQFF.

The chain carries TRBV28 and TRBJ2-5; the D is unclear. The germline CDR1 and CDR2 sequences are MDHEN and SYDVKM. The CDR3 has 13 amino acids. The ends were cut back, 6 bases at V and 1 base at J, with 9 bases in the middle. The CDR3 DNA sequence: TGTGCCAGCAGCTACGGCTCCCAAGAGACCCAGTACTTC. Its protein product is CASSYGSQETQYF.

This clonotype came up many times. V is TRBV12-3 or TRBV12-4 and J is TRBJ2-2; D remains unclear. The CDR3 is made up of 13 amino acids. V was cut by 7 bases and J by 4 bases, with 10 bases left in between. DNA for the CDR3: TGTGCCAGCACCGTTTCCAGCACCGGGGAGCTGTTTTTT. This encodes CASTVSSTGELFF.

This clonotype was seen a few times. This chain joins TRBV29-1 and TRBJ2-2, with D perhaps matching TRBD2 (7 bases). The germline V and J ends were trimmed by 6 bases and 5 bases, with 16 bases remaining between them. There are 14 residues in the CDR3. The germline gives CDR1 SQVTM, CDR2 ANQGSEA. The CDR3 DNA is TGCAGCGTCAGGGGAGGGGGGAAAACCGGGGAGCTGTTTTTT. It yields the protein CSVRGGGKTGELFF.